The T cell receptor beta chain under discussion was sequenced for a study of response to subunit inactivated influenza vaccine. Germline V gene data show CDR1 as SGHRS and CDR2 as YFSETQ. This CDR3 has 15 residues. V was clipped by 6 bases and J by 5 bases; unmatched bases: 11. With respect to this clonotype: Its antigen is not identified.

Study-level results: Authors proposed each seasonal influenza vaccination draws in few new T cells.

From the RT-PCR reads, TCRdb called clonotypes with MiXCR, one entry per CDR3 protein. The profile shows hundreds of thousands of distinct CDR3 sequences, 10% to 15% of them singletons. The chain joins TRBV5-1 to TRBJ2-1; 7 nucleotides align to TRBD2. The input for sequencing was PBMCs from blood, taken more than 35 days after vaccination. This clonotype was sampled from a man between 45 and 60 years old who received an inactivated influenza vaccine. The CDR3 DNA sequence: TGCGCCAGCAACGGGGGACTACTCGATAACAATGAGCAGTTCTTC. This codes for CASNGGLLDNNEQFF.